The 27 T cell receptor beta chains below all came from one sample that was sequenced in a study of T cells in Graves' hyperthyroidism and ophthalmopathy (dated by TCRdb to about 2019). Library method: multiplex PCR. Reads for this sample came from an Illumina HiSeq 2000. Amplification of TCR beta CDR3 regions was carried out from RNA transcripts. The TCR CDR3 was subjected to a first round of RT-PCR using the HTBI primer set and the Qiagen OneStep RT-PCR kit. In TCRdb, the public reads were trimmed at Q25 with fastp and aligned with MiXCR, with productive beta chains retained. When rows share a CDR3 protein, they turn into one entry using the most common DNA and genes. The sample table lists under 400,000 distinct CDR3 sequences, about 18% of them with a count of one. The ten biggest clones cover 49% of the sample. Sequencing was done on a sample of blood. The receptors stem from a woman aged 50 to 60 with Graves' hyperthyroidism.

The chain is built from TRBV5-6 and TRBJ2-1, with 10 bases fitting TRBD2. V shed 3 bases, J shed 7 bases, and the junction held 7 bases outside the gene matches. The CDR3 contains 15 residues. Germline loops: CDR1 SGHDT, CDR2 YYEEEE. This chain's CDR3 is CASSSRILAGNEQFF. The CDR3 nucleotides read TGTGCCAGCAGCTCCAGAATACTAGCGGGGAATGAGCAGTTCTTC.

The chain is built from TRBV28 and TRBJ2-2, with 12 bases identical to TRBD2. J was trimmed by 3 bases and V by 4 bases; bases with no gene match: 6. The CDR3 is made up of 17 amino acids. In germline, CDR1 is MDHEN, CDR2 SYDVKM. CDR3 bases: TGTGCCAGCAGTTCCCCTAGCGGGAGGGCGGACACCGGGGAGCTGTTTTTT. It encodes CASSSPSGRADTGELFF.

This clonotype was counted many times. The CDR3 nucleotides read TGCGCCAGCAGCTCGAGCGGGACAGATGGAATCTACGAGCAGTACGTC. As protein: CASSSSGTDGIYEQYV. The chain joins TRBV5-1 to TRBJ2-7; possibly TRBD1 or TRBD2 for D (7 bases each). From germline, CDR1 is SGHRS and CDR2 YFSETQ. Trimming cost V 3 bases and J 3 bases, with 19 bases left between them. CDR3 length: 16 residues.

The chain uses TRBV5-1 and TRBJ1-6; the match to TRBD1 covers 7 bases. Germline CDR1 is SGHRS and CDR2 is YFSETQ. CDR3 length equals 15 residues. The V gene end was trimmed by 2 bases and the J gene end by 5 bases; junction bases not matched to a gene: 4. In DNA form, the CDR3 reads TGCGCCAGCAGCTTCACCGGGACAGATAATTCACCCCTCCACTTT. This codes for CASSFTGTDNSPLHF.

Ten or more counts support this clonotype. The V and J genes are TRBV12-3 or TRBV12-4 and TRBJ1-3, with TRBD1 matching 7 bases. CDR3 size: 14 residues. Unmatched junction bases numbered 6, after V lost 5 bases and J lost 5 bases. This chain's CDR3 is CASSPGGRRNTIYF. CDR3 nucleotide sequence: TGTGCCAGCAGTCCAGGGGGGAGGAGAAACACCATATATTTT.

This clonotype was observed at least ten times. The J gene is TRBJ2-1, the V gene TRBV5-1; D is perhaps TRBD1 or TRBD2 (5 bases each). CDR3 length equals 14 residues. V dropped 0 bases and J dropped 8 bases, with 12 bases sitting between them. Germline lookup yields CDR1 SGHRS and CDR2 YFSETQ. This CDR3 is CASSLARRDDEQFF. CDR3 nucleotides: TGCGCCAGCAGCTTGGCTCGCCGGGACGATGAGCAGTTCTTC. The full variable domain, completed using reference TRBV5-1 and TRBJ2-1, is KAGVTQTPRYLIKTRGQQVTLSCSPISGHRSVSWYQQTPGQGLQFLFEYFSETQRNKGNFPGRFSGRQFSNSRSEMNVSTLELGDSALYLCASSLARRDDEQFFGPGTRLTVL.

This clonotype appeared many times. The gene calls are TRBV12-3 or TRBV12-4 and TRBJ2-5; tentatively, D is TRBD1 (5 bases). CDR3 size: 14 residues. V lost 3 bases and J lost 1, with 9 bases in between. Here the CDR3 reads CASSFVQGQETQYF. For the CDR3, the DNA is TGTGCCAGCAGTTTTGTGCAGGGCCAAGAGACCCAGTACTTC.

This clonotype occurred a few times. The chain couples TRBV9 to TRBJ1-4; D might be TRBD1 (6 bases). Trimming shortened V by 4 bases and J by 7 bases, and 17 bases separated the two germline ends. The CDR3 is 15 residues long. Germline V lookup: CDR1 SGDLS, CDR2 YYNGEE. CDR3 loop: CASSSMAGAGEKLFF. For the CDR3, the DNA is TGTGCCAGCAGCTCCATGGCAGGGGCCGGTGAAAAACTGTTTTTT.

The rearrangement joins TRBV20-1 to TRBJ2-3, with 7 bases lining up with TRBD1. The CDR3 contains 14 residues. In germline, CDR1 is DFQATT, CDR2 SNEGSKA (reference sequence). V dropped 2 bases and J dropped 3; count of bases not matched to a gene: 5. DNA for the CDR3: TGCAGTGCTAGATCCGGGACAGCTACAGATACGCAGTATTTT. Translation: CSARSGTATDTQYF.

In this sample, this clonotype turned up a few times. This chain joins TRBV28 and TRBJ2-1; a weak D match, TRBD2 (6 bases). V was pared by 5 bases and J by 0 bases, with 14 bases between. The CDR3 contains 16 residues. Germline CDR1 and CDR2: MDHEN and SYDVKM. CDR3 residues: CASSALAASSYNEQFF. The CDR3 DNA reads TGTGCCAGCAGTGCCTTAGCGGCGAGCTCCTACAATGAGCAGTTCTTC.

The rearrangement links TRBV28 to TRBJ2-1, with 9 bases lining up with TRBD1. This CDR3 contains 15 residues. Trimming removed 5 bases from V and 8 bases from J; junction bases left unmatched: 10. From germline, CDR1 is MDHEN and CDR2 SYDVKM. The CDR3 here is CASSVSGQGGDEQFF. The CDR3 DNA reads TGTGCCAGCAGTGTGTCGGGACAGGGCGGGGATGAGCAGTTCTTC. Variable domain in full (rest from reference TRBV28 and TRBJ2-1): DVKVTQSSRYLVKRTGEKVFLECVQDMDHENMFWYRQDPGLGLRLIYFSYDVKMKEKGDIPEGYSVSREKKERFSLILESASTNQTSMYLCASSVSGQGGDEQFFGPGTRLTVL.

Concerning this clonotype: A single base separates this from a much larger clone, so it may be a read error. The V call is TRBV11-2, the J call TRBJ2-1; 9 nucleotides line up with TRBD2. The J call is in doubt because the DNA end fits TRBJ2-7 better. The CDR3 loop spans 15 amino acids. In germline, CDR1 is SGHAT, CDR2 FQNNGV. The CDR3 DNA follows: TGTGCCAGCAGCCAGACTAGCGGATCCTACAATGAGCAGTACTTC. Protein sequence: CASSQTSGSYNEQYF.

This clonotype was observed at least ten times. This chain joins TRBV12-3 or TRBV12-4 and TRBJ2-7; the D gene is possibly TRBD1 (6 bases). CDR3 length: 15 amino acids. Trimming took off 5 bases at V and 4 bases at J, with 18 bases between the two ends. CDR3 protein: CASSGGRGNRYEQYF. The CDR3 DNA sequence: TGTGCCAGCAGTGGGGGCCGAGGGAACCGATACGAGCAGTACTTC.

On this clonotype itself: The junction differs from germline at one of its ends, possibly a read error. The gene calls are TRBV11-2 and TRBJ1-1; D gene ambiguous. From germline, CDR1 is SGHAT and CDR2 FQNNGV. The CDR3 totals 14 residues. CDR3 coding DNA: TGTACCAGCAGCTTAGCGGGAGAGAACACTGAAGCTTTCTTT. Amino acid sequence: CTSSLAGENTEAFF.

There are a few counts of this clonotype. The gene calls are TRBV20-1 and TRBJ1-2; 8 nucleotides agree with TRBD1. From germline, CDR1 is DFQATT and CDR2 SNEGSKA (reference sequence). The CDR3 totals 12 residues. V was clipped by 8 bases and J by 6 bases; unmatched bases: 8. CDR3 DNA sequence: TGCAGTTCAAAACAGGGGGAGCATGGCTACACCTTC. Translated, it gives CSSKQGEHGYTF.

This rearrangement joins TRBV20-1 to TRBJ2-3, with 7 bases matching TRBD2. From germline, CDR1 is DFQATT and CDR2 SNEGSKA (reference sequence). The CDR3 loop spans 12 amino acids. Trimming at V came to 3 bases and at J to 8 bases, leaving 5 bases not matched to a gene. This CDR3 is CSASGPGGTQYF. CDR3 nucleotide sequence: TGCAGTGCTAGCGGTCCGGGGGGTACGCAGTATTTT.

This clonotype was counted between two and nine times. The rearrangement links TRBV2 to TRBJ2-2, with 8 bases aligning to TRBD2. V shed 8 bases and J 4 bases; nucleotides not matched to a gene: 9. This CDR3 is 15 amino acids long. Germline lookup yields CDR1 SNHLY and CDR2 FYNNEI. CDR3 region: CASEAGGAGTGELFF. CDR3 bases: TGTGCCAGCGAAGCCGGGGGGGCCGGCACCGGGGAGCTGTTTTTT.

The chain recombines TRBV24-1 with TRBJ1-2, with a tentative D call TRBD1 (5 bases). There are 13 residues in the CDR3. The V and J ends lost 4 bases and 6 bases respectively, with 11 bases between them. Germline V gives CDR1 KGHDR, CDR2 SFDVKD. CDR3 region: CATSEQTEDGYTF. In nucleotides, the CDR3 is TGTGCCACCAGTGAACAGACAGAGGATGGCTACACCTTC.

This clonotype came up a few times. V gene TRBV5-1 combines with J gene TRBJ2-5; possibly TRBD2 for D (6 bases). V was cut by 0 bases and J by 4 bases, with 16 bases left in between. Germline values: CDR1 SGHRS, CDR2 YFSETQ. The CDR3 sequence is 16 residues long. DNA for the CDR3: TGCGCCAGCAGCTTGGGGGGCGTCGGGAGAAGAGAGACCCAGTACTTC. Protein product: CASSLGGVGRRETQYF.

The chain has TRBV9 and TRBJ1-2; 7 nucleotides agree with TRBD1. This CDR3 is 16 amino acids long. Per the germline V gene, CDR1 is SGDLS and CDR2 is YYNGEE. V lost 4 bases and J lost 4; bases outside the gene matches: 13. CDR3 in DNA: TGTGCCAGCAGCTCTCAGGGGGAGGGGGCCGGCTATGGCTACACCTTC. This sequence encodes CASSSQGEGAGYGYTF.

This clonotype was counted at least ten times. CDR3 sequence: CACIITTQETQYF. CDR3 nucleotide sequence: TGTGCCTGTATAATAACCACCCAGGAGACCCAGTACTTC. The chain combines TRBV30 with TRBJ2-5; D is unclear. The CDR3 is made up of 13 amino acids. V lost 6 bases and J lost 5, with 16 bases in between. Germline assignment: CDR1 GTSNPN and CDR2 SVGIG (reference sequence).

This clonotype appeared a few times. J is TRBJ2-7 and V is TRBV27; D not resolved. Germline lookup yields CDR1 MNHEY and CDR2 SMNVEV (reference sequence). V was clipped by 2 bases and J by 4 bases, with 9 bases between them. The CDR3 consists of 13 residues. Written as DNA, the CDR3 is TGTGCCAGCAGTTTAGGCAGCTTGTACGAGCAGTACTTC. This sequence encodes CASSLGSLYEQYF.

This clonotype was picked up many times. This chain uses TRBV27 with TRBJ2-1, with 8 bases lining up with TRBD2. CDR1 and CDR2 from the germline V gene are MNHEY and SMNVEV (reference sequence). Trimming cost V 5 bases and J 4 bases; bases outside gene matches: 13. This CDR3 has 17 residues. CDR3 sequence reads: CASSPRVVAGPYNEQFF. The CDR3 nucleotides are TGTGCCAGCAGTCCCCGTGTGGTAGCGGGGCCTTACAATGAGCAGTTCTTC.

At least ten counts were recorded for this clonotype. This rearrangement joins TRBV7-3 to TRBJ2-2; no firm D call. The CDR3 loop spans 12 amino acids. V was clipped by 5 bases and J by 3 bases, with 4 bases between them. Per germline, CDR1 SGHTA and CDR2 FQGTGA. The CDR3 reads CASSTYTGELFF. Written as DNA, the CDR3 is TGTGCCAGCAGCACTTACACCGGGGAGCTGTTTTTT.

In the case of this clonotype: One end of the junction is discordant with germline, which a read error may explain. The chain uses TRBV2 and TRBJ1-2; TRBD1 is a possible D gene (5 bases). The CDR3 is 15 amino acids. The germline V gene has CDR1 SNHLY and CDR2 FYNNEI. DNA of the CDR3: TGTGCCAGCATCAATCTTCGGGGCGGAAACTATGGCCACACCTTC. Its protein product is CASINLRGGNYGHTF.

This clonotype was seen repeatedly, ten times or more. The chain is built from TRBV20-1 and TRBJ1-1; D ambiguous. The CDR3 is 11 residues long. The ends were cut back, 7 bases at V and 1 base at J, with 7 bases in the middle. Germline V gene data show CDR1 as DFQATT and CDR2 as SNEGSKA (reference sequence). The CDR3 DNA reads as TGCAGTGTGGCTGGGAACACTGAAGCTTTCTTT. Translating gives CSVAGNTEAFF.

This clonotype appeared a few times. As DNA, the CDR3 is TGTGCCAGCAGCTTAGGGACTAGCGGGATTGAGCAGTTCTTC. Protein product: CASSLGTSGIEQFF. The rearrangement uses TRBV11-2 and TRBJ2-1; 12 bases match TRBD2. The CDR3 loop spans 14 amino acids. V was clipped by 1 base and J by 9 bases; unmatched bases: 1. The germline CDR1 and CDR2 sequences are SGHAT and FQNNGV.